This entry concerns a single TCR beta chain. The data belong to a study of blood T cell repertoires in COVID-19. Authors' analysis steps: Quantification of nucleated cells was approximated via reference gene primer amplification. This table comes from immunoSEQ multiplex PCR, and its TCRdb copy is limited to in-frame clones, with some not included. V, J and clone size are those of that table, while D and trimming were read from the DNA. The sample records roughly 400,000 clones, less than 95% being singletons. Germline V gene data show CDR1 as SGHRS and CDR2 as YFSETQ. V trimming: 0 bases; J trimming: 6 bases; junction bases outside the gene matches: 4. The length of the CDR3 is 15 residues.

The rearrangement uses TRBV5-1 and TRBJ1-4; 8 nucleotides agree with TRBD1. The source of this sequence is a man aged 18 to 29 who had recovered from COVID-19. Sequenced material: PBMCs or T cells enriched from blood (not recorded which). CDR3 DNA: TGCGCCAGCAGCTTGGCAACAGGGGGTTATGAAAAACTGTTTTTT. Translating it yields CASSLATGGYEKLFF.